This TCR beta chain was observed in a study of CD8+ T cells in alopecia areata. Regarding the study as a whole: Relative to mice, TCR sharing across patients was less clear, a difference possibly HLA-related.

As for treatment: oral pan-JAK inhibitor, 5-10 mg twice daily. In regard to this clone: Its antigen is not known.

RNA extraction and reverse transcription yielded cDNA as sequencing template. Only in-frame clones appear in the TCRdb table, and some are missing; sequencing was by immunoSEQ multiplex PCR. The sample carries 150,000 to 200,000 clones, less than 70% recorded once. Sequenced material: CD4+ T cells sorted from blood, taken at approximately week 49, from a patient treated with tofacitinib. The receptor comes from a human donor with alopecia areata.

CDR3 DNA sequence: TGTGCCAGCAGCCTTGCACTAGCAGATACGCAGTATTTT. Protein sequence: CASSLALADTQYF. This chain links TRBV6-1 with TRBJ2-3, with D possibly matching TRBD2 (5 bases). This CDR3 comprises 13 residues. Per germline, CDR1 MNHNS and CDR2 SASEGT. Trimming left V 6 bases short and J 4 bases short, with 11 bases between.